Shown below are 9 T cell receptor beta chains from a single sample sequenced in a study of control samples from healthy donors and cancer patients. Libraries were prepared by immunoSEQ multiplex PCR; TCRdb keeps only in-frame clonotypes and omits some of them. The table has approximately 180,000 clones, around 94% seen once. Sequenced sample: blood. The receptors originated from a woman between 18 and 29 years old in good health.

The chain couples TRBV7-2 to TRBJ2-7, with TRBD2 matching 7 bases. The germline gives CDR1 SGHTA, CDR2 FQGNSA. With V trimmed by 0 bases and J by 0 bases, 5 bases remained unmatched. The CDR3 covers 16 residues. CDR3 bases: TGTGCCAGCAGCTTAGCAGGGAGGGCTCTCTCCTACGAGCAGTACTTC. Its translation: CASSLAGRALSYEQYF.

A note on this clone: One end of the junction fails to match germline, which may point to a read error. The CDR3 region is CASTLGDRVYDYTF. CDR3 bases: TGTGCCAGCACCCTGGGGGACAGGGTCTATGACTACACCTTC. V is TRBV13 and J is TRBJ1-2, with 9 bases aligning to TRBD1. The CDR3 has 14 amino acids. Germline lookup yields CDR1 PRHDT and CDR2 FYEKMQ (reference sequence).

This clone was seen just once. The chain couples TRBV3-1 (or the pseudogene TRBV3-2) to TRBJ2-5; 16 positions match TRBD2. This CDR3 region has 16 residues. Germline CDR1 LGHDT, CDR2 YNNKEL (reference sequence). J lost 7 bases, V lost 4 bases, and 6 bases had no gene match. CDR3: CASSPIGTSGGGTQYF. The CDR3 DNA follows: TGTGCCAGCAGCCCGATCGGGACTAGCGGGGGGGGGACCCAGTACTTC.

The CDR3 spells CASSPLAGYEAFF. CDR3 DNA: TGTGCCAGCAGCCCGCTAGCGGGGTATGAAGCTTTCTTT. The chain links TRBV11-2 to TRBJ1-1; no definite D call. Trimming removed 5 bases at V and 7 bases at J, with 14 bases between. CDR1 is SGHAT, CDR2 FQNNGV, per germline. The CDR3 loop spans 13 amino acids. Drawing the rest from reference TRBV11-2 and TRBJ1-1, the complete variable domain is EAGVAQSPRYKIIEKRQSVAFWCNPISGHATLYWYQQILGQGPKLLIQFQNNGVVDDSQLPKDRFSAERLKGVDSTLKIQPAKLEDSAVYLCASSPLAGYEAFFGQGTRLTVV.

The count of this clone is one. The gene calls are TRBV21-1 and TRBJ1-2. TRBV21-1 is termed a pseudogene. This CDR3 is built from 16 residues. CDR3 DNA sequence: TGTGCCAGCAGCCAGACCGGACGGAGAGCTAACTATGGCTACACCTTC. It codes for CASSQTGRRANYGYTF.

In this sample, this clone turned up once. This sequence joins TRBV6-2 or TRBV6-3 and TRBJ2-5; a weak D match, TRBD2 (6 bases). Looked up from germline, CDR1 is MNHEY and CDR2 is SVGEGT. Trimming cost V 0 bases and J 9 bases, with 14 bases left between them. The CDR3 sequence is 14 residues long. For the CDR3, the DNA is TGTGCCAGCAGTTACTCGGGACTCCATCCCGCCCAGTACTTC. Amino acids: CASSYSGLHPAQYF.

The table lists this clone with a count of one. The chain recombines TRBV6-5 with TRBJ2-1; 9 bases agree with TRBD1. In germline, CDR1 is MNHEY, CDR2 SVGAGI. V shed 4 bases, J shed 8 bases, and the junction held 6 bases outside the gene matches. CDR3 size: 14 residues. The DNA of the CDR3 is TGTGCCAGCAGTTGGGACAGGGACAAGGATGAGCAGTTCTTC. Translating it yields CASSWDRDKDEQFF.

This clone showed up just a few times. The gene calls are TRBV10-3 and TRBJ1-1; D uncertain. CDR3 length: 15 amino acids. The V end was cut by 0 bases, the J end by 1 base, with 9 bases between. Germline CDR1 ENHRY, CDR2 SYGVKD. The CDR3, as DNA: TGTGCCATCAGTGAGTCAAGGACGAAGAACACTGAAGCTTTCTTT. It is translated as CAISESRTKNTEAFF.

The chain joins TRBV29-1 to TRBJ2-5, with 14 bases that match TRBD2. This CDR3 spans 17 amino acids. The J segment lost 5 bases and the V segment lost 7 bases, leaving 15 bases of the junction unmatched. Germline CDR1 SQVTM, CDR2 ANQGSEA. In nucleotides, the CDR3 is TGCAGCGCGCCCACTTTCCGACTAGCGGGAGGGCCGGAGACCCAGTACTTC. It specifies CSAPTFRLAGGPETQYF.